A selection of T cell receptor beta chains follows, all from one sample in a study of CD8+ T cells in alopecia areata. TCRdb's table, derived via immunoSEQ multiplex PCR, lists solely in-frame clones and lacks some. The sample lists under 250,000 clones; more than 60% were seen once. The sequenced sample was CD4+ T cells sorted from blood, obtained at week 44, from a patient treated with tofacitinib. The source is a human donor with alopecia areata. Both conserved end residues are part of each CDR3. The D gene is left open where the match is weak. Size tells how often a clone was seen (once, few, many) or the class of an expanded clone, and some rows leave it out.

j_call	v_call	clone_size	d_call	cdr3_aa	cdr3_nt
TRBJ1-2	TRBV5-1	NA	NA	CASSLGGLSDYGYTF	TGCGCCAGCAGCTTGGGTGGACTCAGTGACTATGGCTACACCTTC
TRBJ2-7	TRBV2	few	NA	CASGMAYEQYF	TGTGCCAGCGGAATGGCCTACGAGCAGTACTTC
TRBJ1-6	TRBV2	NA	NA	CASSEGGRASPLHF	TGTGCCAGCAGTGAAGGAGGCAGGGCTTCACCCCTCCACTTT
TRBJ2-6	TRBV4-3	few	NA	CASSQFGTMGSGANVLTF	TGCGCCAGCAGCCAATTCGGCACTATGGGGTCTGGGGCCAACGTCCTGACTTTC
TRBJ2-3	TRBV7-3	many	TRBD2	CASSFREGDTQYF	TGTGCCAGCAGCTTCCGGGAGGGGGATACGCAGTATTTT
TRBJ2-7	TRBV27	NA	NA	CASSRGQPPSLAYF	TGTGCCAGCAGCCGCGGACAGCCCCCCTCCCTCGCGTACTTC
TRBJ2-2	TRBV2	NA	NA	CASSVGGTGELFF	TGTGCCAGCAGTGTAGGGGGAACCGGGGAGCTGTTTTTT
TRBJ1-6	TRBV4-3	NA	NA	CASSQEAPRGGNSPLHF	TGCGCCAGCAGCCAAGAAGCCCCCAGAGGCGGTAATTCACCCCTCCACTTT
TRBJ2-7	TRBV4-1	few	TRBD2	CASSQPHRGVYEQYF	TGCGCCAGCAGCCAACCCCATCGGGGGGTCTACGAGCAGTACTTC
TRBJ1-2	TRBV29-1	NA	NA	CSVAEGGWNYGYTF	TGCAGCGTGGCTGAAGGAGGTTGGAACTATGGCTACACCTTC
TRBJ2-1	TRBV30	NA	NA	CAWSVSGSKNEQFF	TGTGCCTGGAGTGTATCGGGGTCTAAAAATGAGCAGTTCTTC
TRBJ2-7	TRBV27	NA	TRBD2	CASRAGVVSYEQYF	TGTGCCAGCCGCGCGGGGGTGGTTTCTTACGAGCAGTACTTC
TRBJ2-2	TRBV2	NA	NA	CASCGRTNTGELFF	TGTGCCAGCTGTGGGAGAACCAACACCGGGGAGCTGTTTTTT
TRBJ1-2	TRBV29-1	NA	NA	CTIRGGEDGYTF	TGCACCATACGAGGGGGTGAAGATGGCTACACCTTC
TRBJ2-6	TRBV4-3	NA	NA	CASSQGLDSGANVLTF	TGCGCCAGCAGCCAAGGTCTGGACTCTGGGGCCAACGTCCTGACTTTC
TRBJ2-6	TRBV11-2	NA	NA	CASTTGTGANVLTF	TGTGCCAGCACCACAGGGACTGGGGCCAACGTCCTGACTTTC
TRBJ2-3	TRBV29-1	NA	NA	CSVQPLTARTDTQYF	TGCAGCGTTCAGCCACTGACAGCCCGCACAGATACGCAGTATTTT
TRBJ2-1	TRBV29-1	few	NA	CSVAGRVSNEQFF	TGCAGCGTTGCCGGCAGGGTTAGTAATGAGCAGTTCTTC
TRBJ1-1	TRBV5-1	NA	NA	CASSLINAPGHVMNTEAFF	TGCGCCAGCAGCTTAATTAACGCCCCGGGACACGTAATGAACACTGAAGCTTTCTTT
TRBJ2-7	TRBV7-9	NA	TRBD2	CASSDWGGPDGQYF	TGTGCCAGCAGCGACTGGGGGGGACCCGACGGGCAGTACTTC
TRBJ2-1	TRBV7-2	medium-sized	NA	CASSLVFGAGEQFF	TGTGCCAGCAGCTTAGTGTTTGGCGCTGGTGAGCAGTTCTTC
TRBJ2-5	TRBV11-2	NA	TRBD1	CASSRVGTGARTQYF	TGTGCCAGCAGCCGAGTCGGGACAGGAGCCCGGACCCAGTACTTC
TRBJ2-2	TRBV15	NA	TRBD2	CATSGGGTRSGELFF	TGTGCCACCAGCGGCGGGGGAACCCGTTCGGGGGAGCTGTTTTTT
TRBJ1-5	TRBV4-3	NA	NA	CASSQDTRSNQPQHF	TGCGCCAGCAGCCAAGACACACGTAGCAATCAGCCCCAGCATTTT
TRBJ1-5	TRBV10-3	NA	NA	CAISENGNQPQHF	TGTGCCATCAGTGAGAATGGCAATCAGCCCCAGCATTTT
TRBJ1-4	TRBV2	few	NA	CASEPTDFNEKLFF	TGTGCCAGCGAGCCGACGGACTTTAATGAAAAACTGTTTTTT
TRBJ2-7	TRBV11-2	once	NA	CASSYPGLRSEQYF	TGTGCCAGCAGCTACCCGGGACTTCGATCCGAGCAGTACTTC
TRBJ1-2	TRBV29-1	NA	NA	CSVVEGNYGYTF	TGCAGCGTTGTAGAGGGGAACTATGGCTACACCTTC
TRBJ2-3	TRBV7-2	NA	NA	CASSSQGAGGTDTQYF	TGTGCCAGCAGCTCCCAGGGGGCGGGGGGCACAGATACGCAGTATTTT
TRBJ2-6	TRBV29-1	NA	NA	CSVEWHSGANVLTF	TGCAGCGTTGAATGGCACTCTGGGGCCAACGTCCTGACTTTC
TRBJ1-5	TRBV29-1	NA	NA	CSVRNQGQPQHF	TGCAGCGTTAGGAATCAGGGTCAGCCCCAGCATTTT
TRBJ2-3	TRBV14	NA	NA	CASSQLPSTDTQYF	TGTGCCAGCAGCCAACTACCAAGCACAGATACGCAGTATTTT
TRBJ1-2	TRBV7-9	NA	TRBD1	CASSMRGPGDYGYTF	TGTGCCAGCAGCATGAGGGGGCCCGGTGACTATGGCTACACCTTC
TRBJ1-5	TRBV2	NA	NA	CASSDLGGVSNRPQHF	TGTGCCAGCAGTGATTTGGGTGGGGTTAGCAATCGGCCCCAGCATTTT
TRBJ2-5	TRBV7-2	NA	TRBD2	CASSSGLAGGQETQYF	TGTGCCAGCAGCTCGGGACTAGCGGGGGGACAAGAGACCCAGTACTTC
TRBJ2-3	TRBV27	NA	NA	CASSPGVVPDTQYF	TGTGCCAGCAGCCCAGGGGTTGTTCCAGATACGCAGTATTTT
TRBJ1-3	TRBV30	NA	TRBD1	CAGDRVNTIYF	TGTGCCGGGGACAGGGTAAACACCATATATTTT
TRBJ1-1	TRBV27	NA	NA	CASSFARNTEAFF	TGTGCCAGCAGTTTCGCTAGGAACACTGAAGCTTTCTTT
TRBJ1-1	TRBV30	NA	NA	CAWKGKGTEAFF	TGTGCCTGGAAGGGCAAGGGGACTGAAGCTTTCTTT
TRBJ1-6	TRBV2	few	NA	CASRDQNSPLHF	TGTGCCAGCAGAGATCAAAATTCACCCCTCCACTTT
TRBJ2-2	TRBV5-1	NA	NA	CASSYGQNTGELFF	TGCGCCAGCAGCTATGGACAGAACACCGGGGAGCTGTTTTTT
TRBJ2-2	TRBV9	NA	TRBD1	CASSTQDRVAGELFF	TGTGCCAGCAGCACACAGGACAGGGTCGCCGGGGAGCTGTTTTTT
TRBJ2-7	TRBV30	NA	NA	CAWSLRVGTYEQYF	TGTGCCTGGAGTCTCAGGGTGGGGACCTACGAGCAGTACTTC
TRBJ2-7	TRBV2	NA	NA	CASSVGTGGGEQYF	TGTGCCAGCAGTGTAGGGACGGGCGGCGGTGAGCAGTACTTC
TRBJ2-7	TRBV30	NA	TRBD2	CAWGGTSGYEQYF	TGTGCCTGGGGAGGGACTAGCGGCTACGAGCAGTACTTC
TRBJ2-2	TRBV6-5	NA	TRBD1	CASSYGVTGHTGELFF	TGTGCCAGCAGTTACGGGGTGACAGGGCACACCGGGGAGCTGTTTTTT
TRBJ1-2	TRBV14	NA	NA	CASSQNPGYGYTF	TGTGCCAGCAGCCAAAATCCAGGCTATGGCTACACCTTC
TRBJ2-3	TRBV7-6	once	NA	CASGRLRGGTDTQYF	TGTGCCAGCGGACGACTACGGGGCGGCACAGATACGCAGTATTTT
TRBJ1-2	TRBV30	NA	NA	CAWSGPPNGYTF	TGTGCCTGGAGTGGACCCCCAAATGGCTACACCTTC
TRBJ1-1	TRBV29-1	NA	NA	CSVERRTEAFF	TGCAGCGTGGAGAGGAGGACTGAAGCTTTCTTT
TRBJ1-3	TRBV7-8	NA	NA	CASSLDLGNTIYF	TGTGCCAGCAGCTTAGATCTGGGGAACACCATATATTTT
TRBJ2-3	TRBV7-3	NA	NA	CASSSRGDTQYF	TGTGCCAGCAGCTCGAGGGGGGATACGCAGTATTTT
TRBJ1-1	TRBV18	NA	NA	CASSPSLGGGAEAFF	TGTGCCAGCTCACCCTCGTTAGGAGGTGGCGCTGAAGCTTTCTTT
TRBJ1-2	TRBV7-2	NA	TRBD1	CASSLATGDGGYTF	TGTGCCAGCAGCTTAGCAACAGGGGATGGTGGCTACACCTTC